Listed below are T cell receptor beta chains from one sample, sequenced in a study of blood T cells in healthy people across ages. TCRdb itself ran the 5' RACE reads through MiXCR, one entry per CDR3 protein. The repertoire has 1.5 million to 2 million distinct CDR3 sequences, about 28% of them found once; the top ten carry 7.7%. Sequenced material: blood. The receptors here all came from a woman in her 30s in good health. Both conserved end residues are part of each CDR3. The D gene is left open where the match is weak. The size of a clone is reported for some rows only, either as once, few or many, or as a class for expanded clones.

few	TRBV12-3/TRBV12-4	TRBD2	TRBJ2-3	CASSLAGGPLDTQYF	TGTGCCAGCAGTTTAGCGGGAGGGCCTTTAGATACGCAGTATTTT
.	TRBV6-5	TRBD1	TRBJ1-2	CASSPTGLNGYTF	TGTGCCAGCAGTCCGACAGGGCTTAATGGCTACACCTTC
.	TRBV6-2/TRBV6-3	.	TRBJ1-2	CASGSSRLHGYTF	TGTGCCAGCGGGTCCTCTCGGCTGCATGGCTACACCTTC
.	TRBV30	.	TRBJ1-5	CAWSVLGNQPQHF	TGTGCCTGGAGTGTTTTGGGCAATCAGCCCCAGCATTTT
.	TRBV6-1	.	TRBJ2-7	CASRSTGTGYEQYF	TGTGCCAGCAGATCGACAGGGACTGGGTACGAGCAGTACTTC
.	TRBV20-1	.	TRBJ1-2	CSASSGYTF	TGCAGTGCAAGTAGTGGCTACACCTTC
few	TRBV29-1	.	TRBJ2-1	CSVVKVIEQFF	TGCAGCGTTGTTAAGGTCATTGAGCAGTTCTTC
.	TRBV7-2	.	TRBJ1-1	CASSLAAGNTVAFF	TGTGCCAGCAGCTTAGCGGCAGGGAACACTGTAGCTTTCTTT
few	TRBV5-5	.	TRBJ2-7	CASSFSGAWGPYEQYF	TGTGCCAGCAGCTTTTCGGGGGCCTGGGGGCCCTACGAGCAGTACTTC
many	TRBV15	.	TRBJ2-7	CATSRDRRTYTYEQYF	TGTGCCACCAGCAGAGATCGGCGGACATATACCTACGAGCAGTACTTC
.	TRBV6-5	TRBD1	TRBJ2-5	CASNPTGTVQETQYF	TGTGCCAGCAACCCGACAGGGACGGTACAAGAGACCCAGTACTTC
.	TRBV5-5	.	TRBJ1-1	CASSSETDLNTEAFF	TGTGCCAGCAGCTCCGAGACAGACCTTAACACTGAAGCTTTCTTT
many	TRBV20-1	.	TRBJ2-7	CSARSDSYEQYF	TGCAGTGCTAGATCGGACTCCTACGAGCAGTACTTC
once	TRBV6-5	.	TRBJ2-4	CAGSPLDRLGKAKNIQYF	TGTGCCGGCAGTCCACTCGACAGACTGGGGAAGGCCAAAAACATTCAGTACTTC
few	TRBV4-3	.	TRBJ2-3	CASSQDSGIGTQYF	TGCGCCAGCAGCCAAGATTCCGGGATCGGTACGCAGTATTTT
.	TRBV20-1	TRBD2	TRBJ2-3	CSASPPGTSPKEAQYF	TGCAGTGCTTCACCCCCCGGGACTAGCCCCAAAGAGGCGCAGTATTTT
.	TRBV19	.	TRBJ2-5	CASSPDWGETQYF	TGTGCCAGTAGTCCGGACTGGGGAGAGACCCAGTACTTC
.	TRBV6-2/TRBV6-3	.	TRBJ1-5	CACSYWSNQPQHF	TGTGCCTGCAGTTACTGGAGCAATCAGCCCCAGCATTTT
many	TRBV5-1	.	TRBJ2-1	CASSLAGEGEQFF	TGCGCCAGCAGCTTGGCTGGCGAAGGTGAGCAGTTCTTC
.	TRBV4-2	TRBD1	TRBJ1-2	CASSQEWGDSDYGYTF	TGTGCCAGCAGCCAAGAATGGGGGGACAGTGACTATGGCTACACCTTC
.	TRBV20-1	.	TRBJ2-7	CSVRASGEQYF	TGCAGTGTTAGGGCTTCGGGTGAGCAGTACTTC
few	TRBV24-1	TRBD2	TRBJ2-5	CATSVLAGHQDTQYF	TGTGCCACCAGTGTTCTAGCGGGCCACCAAGATACCCAGTACTTC
few	TRBV6-5	.	TRBJ2-3	CASASGDSDTQYF	TGTGCCAGCGCGTCGGGGGACTCAGATACGCAGTATTTT
.	TRBV12-3/TRBV12-4	.	TRBJ2-2	CASRPLGTGELFF	TGTGCCAGCCGGCCCCTTGGAACCGGGGAGCTGTTTTTT
.	TRBV20-1	.	TRBJ2-7	CSAPSPGAGYEQYF	TGCAGTGCTCCAAGCCCCGGAGCGGGTTACGAGCAGTACTTC
once	TRBV27	.	TRBJ2-2	CASIDSNTGELFF	TGTGCCAGCATCGACTCGAACACCGGGGAGCTGTTTTTT
few	TRBV2	TRBD2	TRBJ2-1	CASNRGRVDNEQFF	TGTGCCAGCAACCGCGGGAGAGTCGACAATGAGCAGTTCTTC
.	TRBV5-1	.	TRBJ2-5	CASTIGSAGKTQYF	TGCGCCAGCACGATTGGGAGCGCGGGCAAGACCCAGTACTTC
few	TRBV20-1	.	TRBJ2-1	CSARGKGTFNEQFF	TGCAGTGCTAGAGGGAAAGGGACTTTCAATGAGCAGTTCTTC
.	TRBV6-2/TRBV6-3	.	TRBJ1-2	CASGHRVNYGYTF	TGTGCCAGCGGACACAGGGTGAACTATGGCTACACCTTC
.	TRBV5-1	TRBD1	TRBJ2-1	CTSSLRTGGFSYNEQFF	TGCACCAGCAGCTTGAGGACAGGGGGCTTCTCCTACAATGAGCAGTTCTTC
many	TRBV7-8	.	TRBJ2-5	CASSLWIYETQYF	TGTGCCAGCAGCTTGTGGATCTACGAGACCCAGTACTTC
.	TRBV10-3	TRBD1	TRBJ2-2	CAISEPGQGNTGELFF	TGTGCCATCAGTGAACCGGGACAGGGGAACACCGGGGAGCTGTTTTTT
.	TRBV20-1	TRBD2	TRBJ2-1	CSATRGLAGVNEQFF	TGCAGTGCTACCCGGGGACTAGCGGGAGTCAATGAGCAGTTCTTC
once	TRBV20-1	TRBD2	TRBJ2-1	CSARERTLALAGGFSYNEQFF	TGCAGTGCTAGAGAAAGAACTCTCGCGCTAGCGGGAGGATTCTCCTACAATGAGCAGTTCTTC
once	TRBV29-1	.	TRBJ1-1	CRVGGVNTEAFF	TGCAGAGTAGGTGGGGTGAACACTGAAGCTTTCTTT
few	TRBV20-1	TRBD2	TRBJ2-1	CSARGIAGGNEQFF	TGCAGTGCTAGGGGGATAGCGGGGGGGAATGAGCAGTTCTTC
.	TRBV12-3/TRBV12-4	TRBD2	TRBJ2-7	CASTTGRGDYEQYF	TGTGCCAGCACCACCGGGAGGGGGGATTACGAGCAGTACTTC
.	TRBV6-1	.	TRBJ1-2	CASTQHRQNYGYTF	TGTGCCAGCACTCAACACAGGCAGAACTATGGCTACACCTTC
.	TRBV19	.	TRBJ2-7	CASSQHGRFYEQYF	TGTGCCAGTAGTCAACACGGACGGTTCTACGAGCAGTACTTC